This T cell receptor (beta chain) was recorded in a study of blood T cell repertoires in COVID-19. With 5 bases removed from V and 7 bases from J, the gap between germline ends came to 13 bases. This CDR3 is built from 13 residues. CDR1 MDHEN and CDR2 SYDVKM come from the germline V gene. Only in-frame clones appear in the TCRdb table, and some are missing; sequencing was by immunoSEQ multiplex PCR. The sample holds more than 85,000 clones, 87% seen once. This chain uses TRBV28 with TRBJ2-3; no reliable D call. The sequencing input was peripheral blood. The source of this sequence is a man aged 45 to 65 with active COVID-19. The CDR3 DNA follows: TGTGCCAGCAGTCCCCCCGCGCTGAATACGCAGTATTTT. As protein: CASSPPALNTQYF. The entire variable domain, with the rest obtained from reference TRBV28 and TRBJ2-3, is as follows: DVKVTQSSRYLVKRTGEKVFLECVQDMDHENMFWYRQDPGLGLRLIYFSYDVKMKEKGDIPEGYSVSREKKERFSLILESASTNQTSMYLCASSPPALNTQYFGPGTRLTVL.